This entry features one T cell receptor (beta chain) sequence. The data derive from a study of shared clonotypes between healthy human individuals. Selected positively for CCR7 and CD45RO-negative, naive CD8 cells excluded terminally differentiated effector memory CD45RA+ cells. The V gene's germline CDR1 is SQVTM and CDR2 ANQGSEA. The length of the CDR3 is 13 residues. V lost 7 bases to trimming and J lost 3 bases; unmatched junction nucleotides: 9. The method was immunoSEQ multiplex PCR; TCRdb's version includes in-frame clones alone and lacks a portion of them. This table has about 2 million clones, about 95% appearing once.

This TCR was sampled from a young man in good health. Sequenced sample: naive CD8+ T cells sorted from blood. This chain connects TRBV29-1 to TRBJ2-7; TRBD2 aligns across 7 bases. CDR3 DNA sequence: TGCAGCGCGGCGGGGGTCACAAGCTACGAGCAGTACTTC. This gives the protein CSAAGVTSYEQYF.